This passage covers 10 T cell receptor beta chains from one sample sequenced in a study of lymphopenia after photon versus proton radiotherapy. Sequencing was performed with immunoSEQ multiplex PCR; in TCRdb, only in-frame clones are kept and a portion is missing. The repertoire includes under 35,000 clones, 75% to 90% of them detected once, and about 14% sits in the top ten. The sequenced sample was peripheral blood, obtained from a patient treated with proton-based radiotherapy. The receptors stem from a woman in her 70s with pancreatic cancer.

The chain recombines TRBV30 with TRBJ1-2; D is unclear. V shed 2 bases and J shed 6 bases, with 16 bases lying between them. Germline loops: CDR1 GTSNPN, CDR2 SVGIG (reference sequence). This CDR3 comprises 14 residues. CDR3: CAWSPQAFWDGYTF. CDR3 in DNA: TGTGCCTGGAGTCCCCAGGCGTTTTGGGATGGCTACACCTTC.

The chain combines TRBV7-2 with TRBJ2-1, with 7 bases fitting TRBD2. The CDR3 extends over 16 amino acids. CDR1 is SGHTA, CDR2 FQGNSA, per germline. After removal of 5 bases from V and 3 bases from J, the junction contained 10 bases not matched to a gene. Written as DNA, the CDR3 is TGTGCCAGCAGCCGTAAACTAGCGCCCGACTACAATGAGCAGTTCTTC. Amino acid sequence: CASSRKLAPDYNEQFF.

The chain uses TRBV15 and TRBJ1-5; a weak D match, TRBD1 (5 bases). The CDR3 extends over 17 amino acids. Per germline, CDR1 LNHNV and CDR2 YYDKDF (reference sequence). The V and J ends lost 3 bases and 0 bases respectively, with 15 bases between them. CDR3 loop: CATSSLGGVNSNQPQHF. The CDR3 coding sequence is TGTGCCACCAGCAGCCTGGGAGGGGTTAATAGCAATCAGCCCCAGCATTTT.

This chain joins TRBV4-1 and TRBJ2-3; no clear D. Germline values: CDR1 MGHRA, CDR2 YSYEKL. The CDR3 runs 13 residues. The germline V and J ends were trimmed by 4 bases and 6 bases, with 11 bases remaining between them. The CDR3 DNA is TGCGCCAGCAGCCCGGGCTCCCTGGATACGCAGTATTTT. Translation: CASSPGSLDTQYF.

This clone has more than one count but fewer than ten. This chain connects TRBV30 to TRBJ2-1, with D tentatively TRBD1 (6 bases). CDR1 GTSNPN and CDR2 SVGIG come from the germline V gene (reference sequence). This CDR3 has 14 amino acids. V lost 0 bases to trimming and J lost 4 bases, with 10 bases between them. As DNA, the CDR3 is TGTGCCTGGAGTGTAAGGCAGGGGTACAATGAGCAGTTCTTC. Protein sequence: CAWSVRQGYNEQFF.

This chain joins TRBV13 and TRBJ2-2, with D possibly being TRBD1 (6 bases). V dropped 5 bases and J dropped 4 bases, with 11 bases sitting between them. In germline, CDR1 is PRHDT, CDR2 FYEKMQ (reference sequence). The CDR3 is 14 residues long. CDR3 coding DNA: TGTGCCAGCAGCCGACAGGATTTCACCGGGGAGCTGTTTTTT. This gives the protein CASSRQDFTGELFF.

The chain uses TRBV28 and TRBJ2-7; D might be TRBD1 (6 bases). Germline CDR1 and CDR2: MDHEN and SYDVKM. The CDR3 consists of 12 residues. The V gene lost 7 bases and the J gene lost 0 bases, with 7 bases spanning the gap. In DNA, the CDR3 is TGTGCCAGCACCAGGGGCTCCTACGAGCAGTACTTC. It is translated as CASTRGSYEQYF.

This sequence joins TRBV19 and TRBJ2-7, with D possibly being TRBD1 or TRBD2 (6 bases each). This CDR3 is 15 amino acids long. V lost 4 bases and J 5 bases, leaving 18 bases between the germline ends. CDR1 and CDR2 (germline): LNHDA, SQIVND (reference sequence). The CDR3: CASSNGGPRTDEQYF. The CDR3 nucleotides read TGTGCCAGTAGTAACGGGGGCCCCCGAACGGACGAGCAGTACTTC.

The chain has TRBV6-1 and TRBJ1-4; D is uncertain. The germline V gene encodes CDR1 MNHNS and CDR2 SASEGT. This CDR3 is built from 14 residues. The germline V and J ends were trimmed by 7 bases and 0 bases, with 9 bases remaining between them. CDR3 sequence: CASNGDTTNEKLFF. CDR3 bases: TGTGCCAGCAACGGCGACACAACTAATGAAAAACTGTTTTTT.

The chain joins TRBV6-5 to TRBJ1-2; D is undetermined. This CDR3 region has 14 residues. Germline assignment: CDR1 MNHEY and CDR2 SVGAGI. Trimming left V 0 bases short and J 6 bases short, with 11 bases between. The CDR3: CASSYSLALNGYTF. CDR3 DNA: TGTGCCAGCAGTTACTCTCTGGCACTGAATGGCTACACCTTC.